This is a list of T cell receptor beta chains from one sample in a study of a mutant IDH1 vaccine in newly diagnosed glioma. TCRdb's table, derived via immunoSEQ multiplex PCR, lists solely in-frame clones and lacks some. The sample has more than 40,000 clones; about three quarters are singletons. Their specific antigens are unknown. Specimen: PBMCs, collected from a glioma patient whose treatment included an IDH1 peptide vaccine. The source is a woman aged 40 to 55 with glioma. The CDR3 runs from the conserved cysteine through the conserved F or W. Each record gives: J gene, V gene, D gene, clone size, CDR3 protein, CDR3 DNA. D genes are given only for firm matches. Only some rows state a clone size, as once, few, many or a class for expanded clones.

J: TRBJ1-1; V: TRBV6-1; D: -; size: -; CDR3: CASSLGGRGPEAFF; DNA: TGTGCCAGCAGTCTCGGGGGCCGAGGACCTGAAGCTTTCTTT
J: TRBJ2-6; V: TRBV30; D: TRBD1; size: -; CDR3: CAWRGTGLSGANVLTF; DNA: TGTGCCTGGAGGGGGACAGGGCTCTCTGGGGCCAACGTCCTGACTTTC
J: TRBJ1-2; V: TRBV6-5; D: -; size: -; CDR3: CASSYKIGDGYTF; DNA: TGTGCCAGCAGTTACAAGATAGGAGACGGCTACACCTTC
J: TRBJ2-3; V: TRBV5-1; D: -; size: -; CDR3: CASSLWGQSTDTQYF; DNA: TGCGCCAGCAGCTTGTGGGGGCAGAGCACAGATACGCAGTATTTT
J: TRBJ1-2; V: TRBV7-2; D: -; size: -; CDR3: CASSLALDRGYYGYTF; DNA: TGTGCCAGCAGCTTAGCGCTGGATAGAGGGTACTATGGCTACACCTTC
J: TRBJ2-2; V: TRBV15; D: TRBD2; size: -; CDR3: CATSWRGDAGELFF; DNA: TGTGCCACCAGCTGGCGGGGGGACGCCGGGGAGCTGTTTTTT
J: TRBJ2-3; V: TRBV18; D: TRBD2; size: -; CDR3: CASSPLGLAGGIADTQYF; DNA: TGTGCCAGCTCACCACTGGGACTAGCGGGCGGTATAGCAGATACGCAGTATTTT
J: TRBJ2-3; V: TRBV7-2; D: -; size: -; CDR3: CASSSYTDTQYF; DNA: TGTGCCAGCAGCTCCTACACAGATACGCAGTATTTT
J: TRBJ2-5; V: TRBV7-9; D: -; size: once; CDR3: CASSSTGAANQETQYF; DNA: TGTGCCAGCAGCTCTACAGGAGCGGCCAACCAAGAGACCCAGTACTTC
J: TRBJ1-1; V: TRBV6-5; D: -; size: -; CDR3: CASSYTAPSEAFF; DNA: TGTGCCAGCAGTTACACTGCCCCCTCGGAAGCTTTCTTT
J: TRBJ1-4; V: TRBV18; D: TRBD1; size: once; CDR3: CASSPGTGNEKLFF; DNA: TGTGCCAGCTCACCAGGGACAGGAAATGAAAAACTGTTTTTT
J: TRBJ1-1; V: TRBV10-1; D: -; size: few; CDR3: CASSARQYTEAFF; DNA: TGCGCCAGCAGCGCGCGACAGTACACTGAAGCTTTCTTT
J: TRBJ2-5; V: TRBV19; D: -; size: -; CDR3: CASSSPPVGIQETQYF; DNA: TGTGCCAGTAGTTCTCCCCCCGTGGGGATTCAAGAGACCCAGTACTTC
J: TRBJ1-1; V: TRBV7-9; D: TRBD1; size: -; CDR3: CASASIIRGGNTEAFF; DNA: TGTGCCAGCGCGTCAATTATCCGAGGGGGCAATACTGAAGCTTTCTTT
J: TRBJ2-5; V: TRBV6-1; D: TRBD2; size: -; CDR3: CASSVGGGTQETQYF; DNA: TGTGCCAGCAGTGTGGGCGGGGGAACCCAAGAGACCCAGTACTTC
J: TRBJ1-2; V: TRBV2; D: -; size: -; CDR3: CASSKDRLGGYTF; DNA: TGTGCCAGCAGTAAAGACAGGTTAGGTGGCTACACCTTC
J: TRBJ2-3; V: TRBV9; D: -; size: -; CDR3: CASTHRGGGPTDTQYF; DNA: TGTGCCAGCACCCACCGGGGAGGGGGGCCAACAGATACGCAGTATTTT
J: TRBJ1-4; V: TRBV29-1; D: TRBD1; size: few; CDR3: CSVLGQGNEKLFF; DNA: TGCAGCGTACTTGGACAGGGCAATGAAAAACTGTTTTTT
J: TRBJ2-7; V: TRBV2; D: -; size: -; CDR3: CATADISYEQYF; DNA: TGTGCCACCGCGGACATCTCCTACGAGCAGTACTTC
J: TRBJ1-4; V: TRBV19; D: -; size: -; CDR3: CASSIRGASNGEKLFF; DNA: TGTGCCAGTTCAATTCGGGGGGCTTCTAACGGTGAAAAACTGTTTTTT
J: TRBJ1-5; V: TRBV7-2; D: TRBD1; size: -; CDR3: CASSLGDRESQPQHF; DNA: TGTGCCAGCAGCTTAGGCGACAGGGAGTCACAGCCCCAGCATTTT
J: TRBJ1-2; V: TRBV19; D: TRBD1; size: -; CDR3: CASSRDRWYGYTF; DNA: TGTGCCAGTAGTAGGGACAGGTGGTATGGCTACACCTTC
J: TRBJ2-1; V: TRBV7-9; D: TRBD1; size: -; CDR3: CASSLYGTGEGNEQFF; DNA: TGTGCCAGCAGCTTATATGGGACAGGGGAGGGCAATGAGCAGTTCTTC
J: TRBJ1-3; V: TRBV7-2; D: TRBD1; size: -; CDR3: CASSFVSTGVGNTIYF; DNA: TGTGCCAGCAGCTTTGTCTCGACAGGGGTAGGGAACACCATATATTTT
J: TRBJ2-7; V: TRBV7-9; D: -; size: -; CDR3: CASSLDDNRAYEQYF; DNA: TGTGCCAGCAGCTTAGATGACAACAGGGCCTACGAGCAGTACTTC
J: TRBJ2-1; V: TRBV19; D: -; size: -; CDR3: CASRPRTGTIDNEQFF; DNA: TGTGCCAGCCGACCTCGTACAGGGACTATCGACAATGAGCAGTTCTTC
J: TRBJ2-1; V: TRBV9; D: TRBD1; size: -; CDR3: CASSPDPGQGYNEQFF; DNA: TGTGCCAGCAGCCCCGATCCGGGACAGGGGTACAATGAGCAGTTCTTC
J: TRBJ2-2; V: TRBV9; D: TRBD2; size: few; CDR3: CASSVRLAELTGELFF; DNA: TGTGCCAGCAGCGTAAGACTAGCGGAACTCACCGGGGAGCTGTTTTTT
J: TRBJ2-6; V: TRBV4-3; D: -; size: -; CDR3: CASSQDLASGANVLTF; DNA: TGCGCCAGCAGCCAAGATCTTGCGTCTGGGGCCAACGTCCTGACTTTC
J: TRBJ1-5; V: TRBV6-5; D: -; size: -; CDR3: CASSAHNQPQHF; DNA: TGTGCCAGCAGTGCACACAATCAGCCCCAGCATTTT
J: TRBJ2-1; V: TRBV5-1; D: TRBD2; size: -; CDR3: CASSTGWTSAHNEQFF; DNA: TGCGCCAGCAGCACGGGGTGGACTAGCGCCCACAATGAGCAGTTCTTC
J: TRBJ1-2; V: TRBV27; D: -; size: -; CDR3: CASSYSGGANYGYTF; DNA: TGTGCCAGCAGTTACTCCGGGGGTGCTAACTATGGCTACACCTTC